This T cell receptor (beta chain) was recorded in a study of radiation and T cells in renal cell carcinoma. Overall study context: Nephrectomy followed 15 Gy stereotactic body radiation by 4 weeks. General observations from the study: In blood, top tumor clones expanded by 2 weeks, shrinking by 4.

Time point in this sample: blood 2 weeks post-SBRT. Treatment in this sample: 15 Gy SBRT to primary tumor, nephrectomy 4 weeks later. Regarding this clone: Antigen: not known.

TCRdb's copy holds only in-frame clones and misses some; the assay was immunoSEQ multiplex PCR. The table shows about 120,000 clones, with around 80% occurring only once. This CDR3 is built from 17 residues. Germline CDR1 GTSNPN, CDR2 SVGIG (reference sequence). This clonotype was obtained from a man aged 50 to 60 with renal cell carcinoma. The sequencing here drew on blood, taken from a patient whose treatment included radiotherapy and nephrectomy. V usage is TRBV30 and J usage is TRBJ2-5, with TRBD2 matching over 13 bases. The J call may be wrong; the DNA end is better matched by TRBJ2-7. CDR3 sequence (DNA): TGTGCCTGGAGCGGAGGACCTGGACTAGCGGGAGTCCACGAGCAGTACTTC. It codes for CAWSGGPGLAGVHEQYF.